This is a list of T cell receptor beta chains from one sample in a study of OX40 agonist ivuxolimab in advanced cancers. Assay used: immunoSEQ multiplex PCR; TCRdb lists only in-frame clones, some missing. Found here are roughly 45,000 clones, around 90% of them singletons; the top ten hold around 2%. The source was CD4+ or CD8+ T cells sorted from blood, collected in a trial of the OX40 agonist ivuxolimab. The receptors come from an adult with an advanced solid tumor such as melanoma, head and neck, liver or kidney cancer. Both conserved end residues are part of each CDR3. The D gene is left open where the match is weak. The size field is filled for only some rows; it gives once, few, many or a size class.

>TRBJ1-5|TRBV7-3|-|few
TGTGCCAGCTCCGGTCAGCATTTT
CASSGQHF
>TRBJ1-4|TRBV19|-|-
TGTGCCAGTAGTATTGGAACAACTGGGTGGGATGAAAAACTGTTTTTT
CASSIGTTGWDEKLFF
>TRBJ2-7|TRBV6-5|-|-
TGTGCCAGCAGTTACAGGGTGGGGTACGAGCAGTACTTC
CASSYRVGYEQYF
>TRBJ1-2|TRBV5-1|TRBD1|-
TGCGCCAGCAGCTTACAGGGGGCCCTTTCGTCTGGCTACACCTTC
CASSLQGALSSGYTF
>TRBJ2-6|TRBV5-1|TRBD1|once
TGCGCCAGCAGCAGTACAGGGGGAGTAGGGCCTGGGGCCAACGTCCTGACTTTC
CASSSTGGVGPGANVLTF
>TRBJ1-1|TRBV14|TRBD1|-
TGTGCCAGCAGACGACAGGGAACCACTGAAGCTTTCTTT
CASRRQGTTEAFF
>TRBJ2-7|TRBV15|TRBD1|-
TGTGCCACCAGCAGAGAAAAGGACAGGGGGCGCGAGCAGTACTTC
CATSREKDRGREQYF
>TRBJ2-5|TRBV5-1|TRBD1|-
TGCGCCAGCGGCGTCGGACAGGACACGGAGACCCAGTACTTC
CASGVGQDTETQYF
>TRBJ2-2|TRBV6-6|-|-
TGTGCCAGCAGTTCATCGGACACGAACACCGGGGAGCTGTTTTTT
CASSSSDTNTGELFF
>TRBJ2-3|TRBV4-1|-|-
TGCGCCAGCAGGGACTTCTACACAGATACGCAGTATTTT
CASRDFYTDTQYF
>TRBJ2-7|TRBV9|-|-
TGTGCCAGCAGCGTAGACCTGGGCTCCTACGAGCAGTACTTC
CASSVDLGSYEQYF
>TRBJ1-1|TRBV19|-|-
TGTGCCAGTAGTATGAAGTACGCTGAAGCTTTCTTT
CASSMKYAEAFF
>TRBJ2-7|TRBV12-2|-|-
TGTGCAAGTGCAGGACTAGCGGATTACTACGAGCAGTACTTC
CASAGLADYYEQYF
>TRBJ2-3|TRBV10-3|-|-
TGTGCCATCAGTGATACAGCGGACACAGATACGCAGTATTTT
CAISDTADTDTQYF
>TRBJ1-4|TRBV9|-|-
TGTGCCAGCAGCGTAGCTTCGAGTTCAACTAATGAAAAACTGTTTTTT
CASSVASSSTNEKLFF
>TRBJ2-5|TRBV6-5|-|-
TGTGCCAGCAGTTACTCGGGTGGGGGAGAGACCCAGTACTTC
CASSYSGGGETQYF
>TRBJ1-5|TRBV6-1|TRBD1|-
TGTGCCAGCATCTCACAGGGGGCGGAACAGCCCCAGCATTTT
CASISQGAEQPQHF
>TRBJ1-1|TRBV29-1|TRBD1|-
TGCAGCGTCATTCCAGGGGGCACTGAAGCTTTCTTT
CSVIPGGTEAFF
>TRBJ1-3|TRBV30|-|-
TGTGCCTGGAGGGGCCGGGACAACTCTGGAAACACCATATATTTT
CAWRGRDNSGNTIYF
>TRBJ1-1|TRBV6-1|-|-
TGTGCCAGCAGGGTAGTTGCGAACACTGAAGCTTTCTTT
CASRVVANTEAFF
>TRBJ2-3|TRBV5-5|-|once
TGTGCCAGCAGCTCTCTAACTAGCACAGATACGCAGTATTTT
CASSSLTSTDTQYF
>TRBJ2-5|TRBV14|-|few
TGTGCCAGCAGCCAAGAAGGGGAACAAACAGGCCAAGAGACCCAGTACTTC
CASSQEGEQTGQETQYF
>TRBJ2-7|TRBV2|TRBD1|-
TGTGCCAGCAGCGTAGGGGACAGGGGAGCCCCCTACGAGCAGTACTTC
CASSVGDRGAPYEQYF
>TRBJ1-1|TRBV4-2|-|-
TGTGCCAGCAGCCAAGATAAGGCGGACACTGAAGCTTTCTTT
CASSQDKADTEAFF
>TRBJ1-1|TRBV7-6|-|-
TGTGCCAGCAGCCAGCGCCTGGACTTAGGGTACACTGAAGCTTTCTTT
CASSQRLDLGYTEAFF
>TRBJ1-5|TRBV5-5|-|once
TGTGCCAGCAGCGCCCTAGGGGGGCTTAGCAATCAGCCCCAGCATTTT
CASSALGGLSNQPQHF
>TRBJ1-2|TRBV19|-|-
TGTGCCAGTAGTACCGCGACGGCACTTACCTTC
CASSTATALTF
>TRBJ2-4|TRBV6-1|-|-
TGTGCCAGCAGTGAAAGGGAACAGACGGGCATTCAGTACTTC
CASSEREQTGIQYF
>TRBJ1-2|TRBV19|-|few
TGTGCCAGCAACGATCTCGCTGGGTCCTATGGCTACACCTTC
CASNDLAGSYGYTF
>TRBJ2-3|TRBV14|-|-
TGTGCCAGCAGCCAAGGTAGCCGGACTACGCAGTATTTT
CASSQGSRTTQYF
>TRBJ1-3|TRBV5-1|TRBD1|-
TGCGCCAGCAGCTTGGAGGACAGGGCTGGTGGAAACACCATATATTTT
CASSLEDRAGGNTIYF
>TRBJ1-2|TRBV6-5|-|-
TGTGCCAGCAGTTCCGGGACGGCCATAAATAATTATGGCTACACCTTC
CASSSGTAINNYGYTF
>TRBJ1-1|TRBV29-1|-|-
TGCAGCGTTGAGCGACGGCTGAACACTGAAGCTTTCTTT
CSVERRLNTEAFF
>TRBJ1-5|TRBV4-2|-|few
TGTGCCAGCAGCCAAGGCGGAAATCAGCCCCAGCATTTT
CASSQGGNQPQHF
>TRBJ1-1|TRBV7-3|-|-
TGTGCCAGCAGCCCCGATATCGTAGAAGGTTTTGAAGCTTTCTTT
CASSPDIVEGFEAFF
>TRBJ2-3|TRBV7-2|TRBD2|-
TGTGCCAGCAGCACTCGACTAGCGGGGGGGGTGGCAGATACGCAGTATTTT
CASSTRLAGGVADTQYF
>TRBJ1-4|TRBV27|TRBD1|-
TGTGCCAGCAGTCGCAAGACAGGGGGATCGTTAGAAAAACTGTTTTTT
CASSRKTGGSLEKLFF
>TRBJ1-4|TRBV6-5|-|once
TGTGCCAGCAGTAATACCGGGGCGACTGAAAAACTGTTTTTT
CASSNTGATEKLFF
>TRBJ1-5|TRBV2|-|-
TGTGCCAGCAGTGAAATGGCAGCAAATCAGCCCCAGCATTTT
CASSEMAANQPQHF
>TRBJ1-4|TRBV29-1|-|-
TGCAGCGTGGCAGGGGTTACTAATGAAAAACTGTTTTTT
CSVAGVTNEKLFF
>TRBJ2-3|TRBV14|TRBD2|-
TGTGCCAGCAGCCACCTAGCTAGCGGAGGAGTGGATACGCAGTATTTT
CASSHLASGGVDTQYF
>TRBJ1-2|TRBV6-5|-|-
TGTGCCACCAAAATCGGGGGCGGCTATGGCTACACCTTC
CATKIGGGYGYTF
>TRBJ2-1|TRBV7-3|TRBD2|-
TGTGCCAGCAGCCCAGGAGCGGGAGGGTATGAGCAGTTCTTC
CASSPGAGGYEQFF
>TRBJ1-1|TRBV5-1|TRBD1|-
TGCGCCAGCAGCTTGGCCCAGGGGGGTACTGAAGCTTTCTTT
CASSLAQGGTEAFF
>TRBJ2-6|TRBV4-1|-|once
TGCGCCAGCAGCCAAAATGGGCAGATTCGGGGCTCTGGGGCCAACGTCCTGACTTTC
CASSQNGQIRGSGANVLTF
>TRBJ1-5|TRBV15|-|-
TGTGCCACCAGCAGAGCAGGGTTTCGGAATCAGCCCCAGCATTTT
CATSRAGFRNQPQHF
>TRBJ1-2|TRBV19|TRBD1|-
TGTGCCAGTAGTATACAGGGACAGCCGAAATATGGCTACACCTTC
CASSIQGQPKYGYTF